This TCR beta chain was sequenced for a study of CD8+ T cells in alopecia areata. In the study overall: Patients in the treated group were given tofacitinib by mouth, 5 to 10 mg twice a day. Points from the study as a whole: Scalp lesions, especially in alopecia totalis/universalis, had higher clonality than normal scalp.

Trimming shortened V by 3 bases and J by 2 bases, and 11 bases separated the two germline ends. Germline CDR1 is SGHKS and CDR2 is YYEKEE (reference sequence). The CDR3 runs 14 residues. The sequencing template was cDNA reverse transcribed from extracted RNA. Produced via immunoSEQ multiplex PCR; TCRdb's table is partial and in-frame only. The sample holds about 130,000 clones; 50% to 65% are singletons and the top ten take roughly 15%. Treatment noted: oral pan-JAK inhibitor, 5-10 mg twice daily. Peripheral blood, together with lesional scalp punch biopsies, was collected from alopecia areata patients. The sorting of PBMCs gave CD4+ and CD8+ T cells. With respect to this clone: Its antigen is unknown. The sample carries other DNA sequences with the same CDR3.

The chain employs TRBV5-5 and TRBJ2-5, with D possibly being TRBD1 (7 bases). This receptor was taken from a human donor with alopecia areata. The sequences come from CD8+ T cells sorted from blood, collected at week 4, from a patient treated with tofacitinib. The CDR3 loop is CASSWGDRQETQYF. For the CDR3, the DNA is TGTGCCAGCAGCTGGGGGGACAGACAAGAGACCCAGTACTTC.